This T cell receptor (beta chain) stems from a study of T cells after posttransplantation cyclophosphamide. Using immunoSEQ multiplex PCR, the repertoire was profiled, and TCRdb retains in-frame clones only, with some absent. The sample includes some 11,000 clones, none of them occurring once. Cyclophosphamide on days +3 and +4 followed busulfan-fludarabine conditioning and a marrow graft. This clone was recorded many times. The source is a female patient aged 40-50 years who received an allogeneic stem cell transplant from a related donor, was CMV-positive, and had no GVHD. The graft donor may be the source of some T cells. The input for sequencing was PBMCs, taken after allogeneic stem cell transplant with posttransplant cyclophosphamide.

Here the CDR3 reads CASSPGLAGVLQETQYF. The CDR3 nucleotides read TGCGCCAGCAGCCCCGGACTAGCGGGAGTCCTTCAAGAGACCCAGTACTTC. The chain is built from TRBV5-1 and TRBJ2-5, with 13 bases identical to TRBD2. The CDR3 is made up of 17 amino acids. The trim removed 4 bases at V and 2 bases at J, leaving 8 bases unmatched. Germline V lookup: CDR1 SGHRS, CDR2 YFSETQ.